This TCR beta chain was recovered during a study of T cells in tuberculosis. The repertoire was sequenced with immunoSEQ multiplex PCR; TCRdb's copy has only in-frame clones and lacks some. The sample yields some 31,000 clones, approximately 85% seen once. The time point was: new active TB diagnosis, blood taken before or within 7 days of starting treatment. Each clinical donor contributed on average around 110,000 T cells from unsorted cryopreserved PBMC. The origin of this receptor is an adult with tuberculosis. This specimen consisted of PBMCs, obtained at tuberculosis diagnosis.

The CDR3 coding sequence is TGTGCCAGCAGCCGGGCGGGGAACTACAATGAGCAGTTCTTC. As protein: CASSRAGNYNEQFF. The chain recombines TRBV7-2 with TRBJ2-1, with TRBD2 as a possible D gene (6 bases). In germline, CDR1 is SGHTA, CDR2 FQGNSA. This CDR3 region has 14 residues. Trimming took off 5 bases at V and 3 bases at J, with 11 bases between the two ends.